This T cell receptor beta chain was identified in a study of PD-1 and CTLA-4 blockade in melanoma. CDR3 length: 17 amino acids. Germline V gives CDR1 SGHTA, CDR2 FQGTGA. The junction had 5 bases not matched to a gene; V was cut back by 0 bases and J by 0 bases. The data were produced by immunoSEQ multiplex PCR, yet TCRdb's version contains in-frame clones alone and is incomplete. The profile covers tens of thousands of clones, with more than 85% appearing a single time and approximately 8.6% taken by the ten largest. The material was CD8+ T cells from peripheral blood, obtained from a patient given anti-PD-1 treatment. The rearrangement uses TRBV7-3 and TRBJ2-3; 8 nucleotides agree with TRBD2. The source is a human donor with melanoma. The DNA for the CDR3 is TGTGCCAGCAGCTTAACGTTTACTAGCGGAAGCACAGATACGCAGTATTTT. Protein: CASSLTFTSGSTDTQYF. Drawing the rest from reference TRBV7-3 and TRBJ2-3, the complete variable domain is GAGVSQTPSNKVTEKGKYVELRCDPISGHTALYWYRQSLGQGPEFLIYFQGTGAADDSGLPNDRFFAVRPEGSVSTLKIQRTERGDSAVYLCASSLTFTSGSTDTQYFGPGTRLTVL.